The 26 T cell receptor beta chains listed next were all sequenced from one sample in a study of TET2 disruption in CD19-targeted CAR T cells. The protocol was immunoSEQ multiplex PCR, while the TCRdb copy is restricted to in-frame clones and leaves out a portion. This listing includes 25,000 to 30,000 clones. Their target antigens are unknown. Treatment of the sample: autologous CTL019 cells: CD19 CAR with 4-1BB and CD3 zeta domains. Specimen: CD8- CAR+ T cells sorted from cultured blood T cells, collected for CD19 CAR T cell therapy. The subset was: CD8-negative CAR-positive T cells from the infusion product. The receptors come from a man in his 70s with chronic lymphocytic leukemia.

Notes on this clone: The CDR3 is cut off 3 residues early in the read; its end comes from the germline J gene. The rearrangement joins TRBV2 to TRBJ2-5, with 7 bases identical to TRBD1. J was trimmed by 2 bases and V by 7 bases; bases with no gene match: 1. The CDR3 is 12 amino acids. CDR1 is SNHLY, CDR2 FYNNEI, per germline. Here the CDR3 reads CASTTGQETQYF. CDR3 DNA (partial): TGTGCCAGCACGACAGGGCAAGAGACC.

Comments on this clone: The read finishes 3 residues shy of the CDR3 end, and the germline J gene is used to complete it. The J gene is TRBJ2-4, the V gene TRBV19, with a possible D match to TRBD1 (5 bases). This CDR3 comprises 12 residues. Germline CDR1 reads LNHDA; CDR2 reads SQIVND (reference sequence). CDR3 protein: CASGRTFENQYF. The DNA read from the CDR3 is TGTGCCAGTGGCCGGACATTTGAGAAT.

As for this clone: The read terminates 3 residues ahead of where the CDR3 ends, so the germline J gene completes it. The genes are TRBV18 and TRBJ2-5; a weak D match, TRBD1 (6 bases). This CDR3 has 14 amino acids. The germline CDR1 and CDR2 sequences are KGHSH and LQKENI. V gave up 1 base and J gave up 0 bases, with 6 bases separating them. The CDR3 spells CASSPRDNQETQYF. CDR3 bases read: TGTGCCAGCTCACCACGGGACAACCAAGAGACC.

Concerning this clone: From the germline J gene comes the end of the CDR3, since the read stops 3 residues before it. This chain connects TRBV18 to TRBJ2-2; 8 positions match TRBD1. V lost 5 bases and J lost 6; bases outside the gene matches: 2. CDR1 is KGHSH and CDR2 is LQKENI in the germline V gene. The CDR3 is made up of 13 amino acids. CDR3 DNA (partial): TGTGCCAGCTCAGAGGACAGGGCCGGGGAG. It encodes CASSEDRAGE. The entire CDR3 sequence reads CASSEDRAGELFF.

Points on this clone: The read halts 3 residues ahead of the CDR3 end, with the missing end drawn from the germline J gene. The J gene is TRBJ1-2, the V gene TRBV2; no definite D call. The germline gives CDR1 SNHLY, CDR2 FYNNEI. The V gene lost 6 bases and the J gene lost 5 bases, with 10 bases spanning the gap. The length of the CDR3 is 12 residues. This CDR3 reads CASRQDSYGYTF. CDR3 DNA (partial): TGTGCCAGCAGGCAGGATTCTTATGGC.

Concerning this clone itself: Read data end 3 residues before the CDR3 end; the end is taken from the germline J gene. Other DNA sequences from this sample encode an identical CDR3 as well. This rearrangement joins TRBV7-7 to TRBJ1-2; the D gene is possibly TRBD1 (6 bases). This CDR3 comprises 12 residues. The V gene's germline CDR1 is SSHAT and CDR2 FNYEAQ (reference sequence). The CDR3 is CASSQDRDTYTF. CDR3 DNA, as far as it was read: TGTGCCAGCAGCCAGGACAGAGATACC. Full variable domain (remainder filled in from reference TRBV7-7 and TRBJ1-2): GAGVSQSPRYKVTKRGQDVTLRCDPISSHATLYWYQQALGQGPEFLTYFNYEAQPDKSGLPSDRFSAERPEGSISTLTIQRTEQRDSAMYRCASSQDRDTYTFGSGTRLTVV.

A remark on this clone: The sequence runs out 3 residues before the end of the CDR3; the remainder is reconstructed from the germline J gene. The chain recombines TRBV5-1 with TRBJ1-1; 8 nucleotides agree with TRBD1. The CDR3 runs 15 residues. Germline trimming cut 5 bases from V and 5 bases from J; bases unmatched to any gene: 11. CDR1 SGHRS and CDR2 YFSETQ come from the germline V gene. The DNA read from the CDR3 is TGCGCCAGCAGGGTAGAAACAGGGGGTGGTACTGAA. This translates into CASRVETGGGTE. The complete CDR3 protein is CASRVETGGGTEAFF.

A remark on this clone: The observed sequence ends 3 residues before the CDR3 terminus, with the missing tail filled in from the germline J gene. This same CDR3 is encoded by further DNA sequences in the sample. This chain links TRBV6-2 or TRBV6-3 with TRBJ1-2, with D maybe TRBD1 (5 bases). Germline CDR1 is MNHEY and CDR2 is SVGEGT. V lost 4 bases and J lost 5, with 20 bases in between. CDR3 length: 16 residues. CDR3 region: CASSFRDRSGPYGYTF. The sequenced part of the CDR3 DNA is TGTGCCAGCAGTTTCCGGGACCGTAGCGGGCCATATGGC.

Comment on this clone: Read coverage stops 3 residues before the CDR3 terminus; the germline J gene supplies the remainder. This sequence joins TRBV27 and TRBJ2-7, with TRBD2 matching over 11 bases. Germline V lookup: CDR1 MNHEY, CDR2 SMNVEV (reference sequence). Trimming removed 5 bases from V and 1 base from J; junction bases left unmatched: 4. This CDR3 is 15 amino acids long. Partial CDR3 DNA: TGTGCCAGCAGTCCGACTAGCGGGGAGTCCTACGAG. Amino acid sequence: CASSPTSGESYE. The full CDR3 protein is CASSPTSGESYEQYF.

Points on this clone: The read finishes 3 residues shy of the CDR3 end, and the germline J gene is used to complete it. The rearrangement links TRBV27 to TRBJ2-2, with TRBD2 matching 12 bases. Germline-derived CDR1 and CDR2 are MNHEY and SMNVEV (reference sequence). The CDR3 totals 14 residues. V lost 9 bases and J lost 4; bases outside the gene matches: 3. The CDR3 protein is CASTGLAGTGELFF. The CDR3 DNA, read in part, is TGTGCCAGTACGGGACTAGCGGGCACCGGGGAG.

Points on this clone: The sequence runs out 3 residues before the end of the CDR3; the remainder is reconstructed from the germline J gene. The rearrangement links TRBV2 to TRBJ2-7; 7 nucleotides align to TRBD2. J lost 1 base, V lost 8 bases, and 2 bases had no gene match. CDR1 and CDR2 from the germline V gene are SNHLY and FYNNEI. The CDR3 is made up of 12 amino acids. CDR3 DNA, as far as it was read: TGTGCCAGCCGGGGGGATTCCTACGAG. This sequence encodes CASRGDSYE. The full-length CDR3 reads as CASRGDSYEQYF.

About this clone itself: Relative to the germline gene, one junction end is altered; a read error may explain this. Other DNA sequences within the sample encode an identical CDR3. The CDR3 bases that were read are TGTGCCAGTAGTTTCTTACGGGACTACTATGGT. Translating it yields CASSFLRDYYG. Given in full, the CDR3 is CASSFLRDYYGYTF. The chain recombines TRBV19 with TRBJ1-2; TRBD1 is a possible D gene (5 bases). The sequence runs out 3 residues before the end of the CDR3; the remainder is reconstructed from the germline J gene. The germline V gene encodes CDR1 LNHDA and CDR2 SQIVND (reference sequence). The CDR3 runs 14 residues.

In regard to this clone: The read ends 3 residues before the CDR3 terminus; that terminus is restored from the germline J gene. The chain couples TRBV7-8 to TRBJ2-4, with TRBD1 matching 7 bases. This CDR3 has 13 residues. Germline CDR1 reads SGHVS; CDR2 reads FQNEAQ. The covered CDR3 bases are TGTGCCAGCAGCTTAGGGGACAGTTATGGT. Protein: CASSLGDSYG. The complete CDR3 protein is CASSLGDSYGQYF.

CDR3 in amino acids: CSALPTSSKTQYF. The CDR3 bases that were read are TGCAGCGCCTTACCTACTAGTTCGAAGACC. The V and J genes are TRBV29-1 and TRBJ2-5; possible D gene TRBD2, 5 bases. Sequencing ends 3 residues short of the CDR3 end; the germline J gene provides the rest. Germline V lookup: CDR1 SQVTM, CDR2 ANQGSEA. Trimming removed 7 bases from V and 6 bases from J, with 18 bases in between. The CDR3 has 13 amino acids.

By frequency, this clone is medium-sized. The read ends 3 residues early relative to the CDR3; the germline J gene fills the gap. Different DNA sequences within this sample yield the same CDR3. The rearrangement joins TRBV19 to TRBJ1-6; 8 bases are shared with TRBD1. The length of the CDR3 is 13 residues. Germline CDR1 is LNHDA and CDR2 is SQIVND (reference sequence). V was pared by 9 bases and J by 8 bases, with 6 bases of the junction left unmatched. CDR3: CASRTGLDSPLHF. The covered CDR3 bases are TGTGCCAGCCGGACAGGGCTGGATTCACCC. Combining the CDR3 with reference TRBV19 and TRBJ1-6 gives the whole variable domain DGGITQSPKYLFRKEGQNVTLSCEQNLNHDAMYWYRQDPGQGLRLIYYSQIVNDFQKGDIAEGYSVSREKKESFPLTVTSAQKNPTAFYLCASRTGLDSPLHFGNGTRLTVT.

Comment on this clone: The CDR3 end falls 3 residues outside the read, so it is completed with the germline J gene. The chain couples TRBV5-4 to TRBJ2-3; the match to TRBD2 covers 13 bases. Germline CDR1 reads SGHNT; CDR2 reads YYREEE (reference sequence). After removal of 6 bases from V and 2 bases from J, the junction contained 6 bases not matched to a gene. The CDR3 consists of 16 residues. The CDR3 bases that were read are TGTGCCAGCACCCCTGGGACTAGCGGGGTCACAGATACG. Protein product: CASTPGTSGVTDT. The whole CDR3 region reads CASTPGTSGVTDTQYF.

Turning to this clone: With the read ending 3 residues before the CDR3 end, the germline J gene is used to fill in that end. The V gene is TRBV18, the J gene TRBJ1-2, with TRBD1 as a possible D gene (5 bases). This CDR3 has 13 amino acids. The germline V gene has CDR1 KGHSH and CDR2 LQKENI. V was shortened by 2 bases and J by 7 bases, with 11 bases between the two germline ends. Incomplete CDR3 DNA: TGTGCCAGCTCACCATCCAACGGGGGTGGC. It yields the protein CASSPSNGGG. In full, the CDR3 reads CASSPSNGGGYTF. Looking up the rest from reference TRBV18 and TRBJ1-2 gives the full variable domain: NAGVMQNPRHLVRRRGQEARLRCSPMKGHSHVYWYRQLPEEGLKFMVYLQKENIIDESGMPKERFSAEFPKEGPSILRIQQVVRGDSAAYFCASSPSNGGGYTFGSGTRLTVV.

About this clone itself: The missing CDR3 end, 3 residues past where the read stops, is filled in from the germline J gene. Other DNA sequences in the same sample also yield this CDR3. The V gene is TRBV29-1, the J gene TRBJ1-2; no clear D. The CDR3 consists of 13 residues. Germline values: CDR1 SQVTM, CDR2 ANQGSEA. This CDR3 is CSAGNPATGGYTF. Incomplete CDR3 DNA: TGCAGCGCCGGGAATCCCGCGACGGGGGGC.

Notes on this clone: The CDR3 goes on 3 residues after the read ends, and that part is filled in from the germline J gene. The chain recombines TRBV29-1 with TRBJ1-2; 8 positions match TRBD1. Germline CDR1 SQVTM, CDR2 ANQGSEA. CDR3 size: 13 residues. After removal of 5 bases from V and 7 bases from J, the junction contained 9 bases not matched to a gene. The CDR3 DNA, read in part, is TGCAGCGTTCCAACTCAGGGGGCGGGTGGC. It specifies CSVPTQGAGG. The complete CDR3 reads CSVPTQGAGGYTF.

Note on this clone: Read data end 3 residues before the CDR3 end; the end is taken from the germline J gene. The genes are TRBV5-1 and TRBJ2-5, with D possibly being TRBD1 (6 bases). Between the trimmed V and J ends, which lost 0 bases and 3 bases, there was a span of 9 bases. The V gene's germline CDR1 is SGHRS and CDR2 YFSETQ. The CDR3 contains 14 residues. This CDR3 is CASSLGTEEETQYF. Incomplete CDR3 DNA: TGCGCCAGCAGCTTGGGGACAGAAGAAGAGACC.

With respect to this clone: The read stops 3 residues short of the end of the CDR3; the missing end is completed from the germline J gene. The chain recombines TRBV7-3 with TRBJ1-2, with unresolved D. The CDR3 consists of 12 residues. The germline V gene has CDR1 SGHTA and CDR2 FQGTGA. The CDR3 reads CASSPNGRGYTF. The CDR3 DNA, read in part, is TGTGCCAGCAGCCCAAATGGGCGCGGC.

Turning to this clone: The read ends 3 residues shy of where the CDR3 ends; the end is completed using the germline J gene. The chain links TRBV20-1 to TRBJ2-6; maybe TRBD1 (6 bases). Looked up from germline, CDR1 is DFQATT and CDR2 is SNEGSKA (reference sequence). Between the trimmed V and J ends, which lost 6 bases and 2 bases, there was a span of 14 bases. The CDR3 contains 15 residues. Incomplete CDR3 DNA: TGCAGTGCCCCCCGAGGGGGTCCTGGGGCCAACGTC. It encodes CSAPRGGPGANV. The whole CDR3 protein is CSAPRGGPGANVLTF.

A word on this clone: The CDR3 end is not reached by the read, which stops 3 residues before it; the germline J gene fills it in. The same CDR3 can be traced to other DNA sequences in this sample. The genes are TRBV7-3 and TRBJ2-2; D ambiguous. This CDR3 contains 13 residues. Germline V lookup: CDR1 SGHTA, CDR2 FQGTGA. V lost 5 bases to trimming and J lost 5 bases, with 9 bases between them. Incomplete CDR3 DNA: TGTGCCAGCAGCCTAAGAGCGACCGGGGAG. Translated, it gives CASSLRATGE. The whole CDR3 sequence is CASSLRATGELFF.

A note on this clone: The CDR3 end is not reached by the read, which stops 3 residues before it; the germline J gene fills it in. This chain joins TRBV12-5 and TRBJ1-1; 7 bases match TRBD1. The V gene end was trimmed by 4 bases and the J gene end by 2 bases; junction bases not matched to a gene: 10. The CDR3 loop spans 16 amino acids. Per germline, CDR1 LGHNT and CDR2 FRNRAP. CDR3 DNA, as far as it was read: TGTGCTAGTGGTTGGATGGGACAGAGTATAAACACTGAA. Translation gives CASGWMGQSINTE. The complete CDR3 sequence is CASGWMGQSINTEAFF. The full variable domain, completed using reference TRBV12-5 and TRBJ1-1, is DARVTQTPRHKVTEMGQEVTMRCQPILGHNTVFWYRQTMMQGLELLAYFRNRAPLDDSGMPKDRFSAEMPDATLATLKIQPSEPRDSAVYFCASGWMGQSINTEAFFGQGTRLTVV.

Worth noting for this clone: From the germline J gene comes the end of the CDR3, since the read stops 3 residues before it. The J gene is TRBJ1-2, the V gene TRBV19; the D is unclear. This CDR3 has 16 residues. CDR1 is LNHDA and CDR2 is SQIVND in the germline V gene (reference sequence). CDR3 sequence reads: CASSKAETTAGDTYTF. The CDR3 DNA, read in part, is TGTGCCAGTAGTAAGGCGGAGACTACCGCCGGGGATACC.

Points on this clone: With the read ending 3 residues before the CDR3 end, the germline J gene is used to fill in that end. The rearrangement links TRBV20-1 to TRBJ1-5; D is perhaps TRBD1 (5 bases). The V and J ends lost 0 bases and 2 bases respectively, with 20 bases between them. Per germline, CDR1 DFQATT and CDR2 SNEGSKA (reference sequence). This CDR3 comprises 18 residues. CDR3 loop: CSARDRGILFRGNQPQHF. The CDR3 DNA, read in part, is TGCAGTGCTAGAGATCGAGGGATCCTTTTCAGGGGCAATCAGCCC.